The next 4 T cell receptor beta chains were all read from a single sample in a study of cytomegalovirus exposure and HLA in healthy donors. 13 Jbeta primers and 60 Vbeta primers were used for the PCR. Assay: immunoSEQ multiplex PCR; the TCRdb copy retains only in-frame clones and omits some. This sample has approximately 140,000 clones, with around 83% found just once. The sample taken for sequencing was PBMCs. These receptors all come from a man aged 40-55 years in good health and CMV-seropositive.

The chain is built from TRBV7-3 and TRBJ2-7; D may be TRBD2 (6 bases). Germline CDR1 SGHTA, CDR2 FQGTGA. CDR3 length equals 12 residues. V lost 2 bases, J lost 7 bases, and 9 bases lay in between. In DNA form, the CDR3 reads TGTGCCAGCAGCTTACTGGGGAGGGAGCAGTACTTC. Its translation: CASSLLGREQYF.

This rearrangement joins TRBV6-5 to TRBJ1-6; 12 bases agree with TRBD1. The CDR3 is 15 amino acids. With 5 bases clipped from V and 8 bases from J, the junction kept 4 bases outside the gene matches. Germline-derived CDR1 and CDR2 are MNHEY and SVGAGI. CDR3 sequence: CASSSGTGGHSPLHF. CDR3 bases: TGTGCCAGCAGTAGCGGGACAGGGGGCCATTCACCCCTCCACTTT.

The rearrangement links TRBV7-8 to TRBJ1-1, with TRBD1 as a possible D gene (6 bases). The germline gives CDR1 SGHVS, CDR2 FQNEAQ. Trimming cost V 1 base and J 2 bases, with 11 bases left between them. The CDR3 length is 15 residues. DNA for the CDR3: TGTGCCAGCAGCTTAGTTGGGACATTAAACACTGAAGCTTTCTTT. Protein sequence: CASSLVGTLNTEAFF.

V gene TRBV5-1 combines with J gene TRBJ1-5; weak D call: TRBD1 (6 bases). The V end was cut by 4 bases, the J end by 7 bases, with 18 bases between. Per the germline V gene, CDR1 is SGHRS and CDR2 is YFSETQ. The CDR3 is 15 amino acids. This chain's CDR3 is CASSVDGTGTQPQHF. For the CDR3, the DNA is TGCGCCAGCAGCGTGGACGGCACAGGGACGCAGCCCCAGCATTTT.